This is a list of T cell receptor beta chains from one sample in a study of blood T cell repertoires in COVID-19. Libraries were prepared by immunoSEQ multiplex PCR; TCRdb keeps only in-frame clonotypes and omits some of them. The data contain approximately 140,000 clones, approximately 86% of them seen just once; the ten biggest clones take up approximately 8.3%. The sequencing input was peripheral blood. The receptors here all came from a woman aged 60 to 75 with acute or convalescent COVID-19. Each CDR3 is given with its conserved first and last residue. D genes are given only for firm matches. Expanded clones get a size class; other rows say once, few or many, or leave the size out.

clone size	V gene	J gene	D gene	CDR3 DNA	CDR3 protein
NA	TRBV7-8	TRBJ2-6	NA	TGTGCCAGCAGCCCGCCCCGGGTCTCTGGGGCCAACGTCCTGACTTTC	CASSPPRVSGANVLTF
NA	TRBV28	TRBJ2-7	TRBD2	TGTGCCTCGCTCGGGGGGGTCCATTCCTACGAGCAGTACTTC	CASLGGVHSYEQYF
NA	TRBV28	TRBJ2-2	TRBD1	TGTGCCAGCAGTCCCACGGGGACAGGGGCGTCCGGGGAGCTGTTTTTT	CASSPTGTGASGELFF
few	TRBV27	TRBJ1-2	TRBD1	TGTGCCAGCAGTATACAGGGGACGGCTAACTATGGCTACACCTTC	CASSIQGTANYGYTF
NA	TRBV6-6	TRBJ2-5	TRBD1	TGTGCCAGCACTAAGGACAGGGGATACGAGACCCAGTACTTC	CASTKDRGYETQYF
NA	TRBV4-1	TRBJ2-7	NA	TGCGCCAGCAGCCAAGGAGACAGGAGCTCCTACGAGCAGTACTTC	CASSQGDRSSYEQYF
few	TRBV2	TRBJ2-7	TRBD2	TGTGCCAGCAGTGAAAGGGCTAGCGGGGGCTACGAGCAGTACTTC	CASSERASGGYEQYF
NA	TRBV4-3	TRBJ1-6	TRBD1	TGCGCCAGTCGACAGGGTAACTCACCCCTCCACTTT	CASRQGNSPLHF
many	TRBV7-2	TRBJ1-1	NA	TGTGCCAGCAGCTACGACAGAGACACTGAAGCTTTCTTT	CASSYDRDTEAFF
NA	TRBV7-8	TRBJ1-5	NA	TGTGCCAGCAGCTTACTATCGGGGCAGGGAGGATATAGCAATCAGCCCCAGCATTTT	CASSLLSGQGGYSNQPQHF
NA	TRBV24-1	TRBJ1-3	TRBD1	TGTGCCACCAGTCCGGCGACAGGGGGAGGAAACACCATATATTTT	CATSPATGGGNTIYF
NA	TRBV7-9	TRBJ1-6	TRBD1	TGTGCCAGCAGCCCCGGCCGGGACAGCTATAATTCACCCCTCCACTTT	CASSPGRDSYNSPLHF
NA	TRBV3-1/TRBV3-2	TRBJ1-3	NA	TGTGCCAGCAGCCGGGACATCTCTGGAAACACCATATATTTT	CASSRDISGNTIYF
NA	TRBV19	TRBJ2-5	NA	TGTGCCAGTAGTTGGGGCAGGCTCCTCCAAGAGACCCAGTACTTC	CASSWGRLLQETQYF
NA	TRBV4-3	TRBJ2-7	TRBD2	TGCGCCAGCAGCCAAGTCACTAGCGGGGGGTACGAGCAGTACTTC	CASSQVTSGGYEQYF
NA	TRBV3-1/TRBV3-2	TRBJ2-3	TRBD2	TGTGCCAGCAGCCTAGGACTAGAGCTAGATACGCAGTATTTT	CASSLGLELDTQYF
NA	TRBV7-7	TRBJ2-5	NA	TGTGCTAGCAGCTTAGGTGCACCTCTGGCGACCCAGTACTTC	CASSLGAPLATQYF
NA	TRBV6-5	TRBJ1-1	NA	TGTGCCAGCCAGAAAGGCGGGATGAACACTGAAGCTTTCTTT	CASQKGGMNTEAFF
once	TRBV5-8	TRBJ1-4	NA	TGTGCCAGCAGCTTCCGGGACGGGGGTGAAAAACTGTTTTTT	CASSFRDGGEKLFF
NA	TRBV27	TRBJ1-2	TRBD1	TGTGCCAGCAGTTTTTTGGGACAGGAGCATAACTATGGCTACACCTTC	CASSFLGQEHNYGYTF
many	TRBV7-2	TRBJ2-7	NA	TGTGCCAGCAGCCCGAGGGAGTGGCACGAGCAGTACTTC	CASSPREWHEQYF
NA	TRBV5-8	TRBJ1-3	NA	TGTGCCAGCAGCTTGTACAGGTACTCTGGAAACACCATATATTTT	CASSLYRYSGNTIYF
few	TRBV7-8	TRBJ1-4	NA	TGTGCCAGCAGCTTCCGAACAGAGACGGGCAGGGGAGACCGAACTAATGAAAAACTGTTTTTT	CASSFRTETGRGDRTNEKLFF
NA	TRBV24-1	TRBJ2-5	TRBD2	TGTGCCACCAGTGATTCGGGACTAGCGGGGGGAGAGACCCAGTACTTC	CATSDSGLAGGETQYF
NA	TRBV6-5	TRBJ1-2	NA	TGTGCCAGCAGTTACTCTCGGGGGGCGCTGAATGGCTACACCTTC	CASSYSRGALNGYTF
once	TRBV27	TRBJ2-7	TRBD2	TGTGCCAGCAGTGGGGGCGGGGGGGCCTTCGTATACGAGCAGTACTTC	CASSGGGGAFVYEQYF
NA	TRBV4-1	TRBJ2-7	TRBD1	TGCGCCAGCAGCTTACAGGACAGGGACGGCTACGAGCAGTACTTC	CASSLQDRDGYEQYF
NA	TRBV5-4	TRBJ1-3	NA	TGTGCCAGCAGCTTGGGGGGACACGACTCTGGAAACACCATATATTTT	CASSLGGHDSGNTIYF
NA	TRBV4-2	TRBJ1-1	NA	TGTGCCAGCAGCCAAGAAGTCGGGGGTGGGAACACTGAAGCTTTCTTT	CASSQEVGGGNTEAFF
NA	TRBV9	TRBJ2-3	TRBD1	TGTGCCAGCAGCGTGGGACAGGGCCGTTTCGATACGCAGTATTTT	CASSVGQGRFDTQYF
NA	TRBV7-2	TRBJ2-3	NA	TGTGCCAGCAGCCAAACAGCCTCGACAGATACGCAGTATTTT	CASSQTASTDTQYF
NA	TRBV7-6	TRBJ2-2	TRBD1	TGTGCCAGCAGCCAACGCCCGGGACAGGGGAACACCGGGGAGCTGTTTTTT	CASSQRPGQGNTGELFF
once	TRBV14	TRBJ2-3	NA	TGTGCCAGCAGCCGAGAAGGATGGGGAGTCGGGGGAGATACGCAGTATTTT	CASSREGWGVGGDTQYF
NA	TRBV3-1/TRBV3-2	TRBJ1-5	NA	TGTGCCAGCAGCCAGGCCGCTACGGGAGGCGGTCAGCCCCAGCATTTT	CASSQAATGGGQPQHF
NA	TRBV28	TRBJ2-3	NA	TGTGCCAGCAGTTCTCCTGACGAGAGGTACACAGATACGCAGTATTTT	CASSSPDERYTDTQYF
few	TRBV2	TRBJ2-7	NA	TGTGCCAGCATAGGGTGGACAGTTTATTACGAGCAGTACTTC	CASIGWTVYYEQYF
NA	TRBV10-3	TRBJ1-1	NA	TGTGCCATCAGTGGGGGTCAGGGGTGGAACACTGAAGCTTTCTTT	CAISGGQGWNTEAFF
NA	TRBV30	TRBJ2-5	TRBD2	TGTGCCTGTCTACGGACTAGCGGGGGACAAGAGACCCAGTACTTC	CACLRTSGGQETQYF
NA	TRBV4-1	TRBJ2-7	NA	TGCGCCAGCAGCCAAGGGTACAGCTACGAGCAGTACTTC	CASSQGYSYEQYF
once	TRBV11-3	TRBJ2-3	TRBD2	TGTGCCAGCAGTAAACCCCGGGGTAGCGGGGGGTCTCCTACGCAGTATTTT	CASSKPRGSGGSPTQYF
NA	TRBV27	TRBJ1-1	NA	TGTGCCAGCAGCCCGGGACACCTGGCCACTGAAGCTTTCTTT	CASSPGHLATEAFF
NA	TRBV7-6	TRBJ1-2	NA	TGTGCCAGCAGCCCCGGACAGATGTATGGCTACACCTTC	CASSPGQMYGYTF
few	TRBV7-9	TRBJ2-1	TRBD2	TGTGCCAGCATGGGAGCGGGGGGGCAGAGTGAGCAGTTCTTC	CASMGAGGQSEQFF
NA	TRBV28	TRBJ1-2	TRBD1	TGTGCCAGCAGCCCTCCACGAGGGACAGGGGGTGACTATGGCTACACCTTC	CASSPPRGTGGDYGYTF
NA	TRBV5-5	TRBJ2-2	TRBD1	TGTGCCAGCAGCTCGAAATTCCGGGACAGGGTTTTAACCGGGGAGCTGTTTTTT	CASSSKFRDRVLTGELFF
NA	TRBV10-2	TRBJ2-7	TRBD2	TGCGCCAGCAGTGAGGGACAGGGAGGACTAGCGGGGTTTAGGGAGCAGTACTTC	CASSEGQGGLAGFREQYF
NA	TRBV11-3	TRBJ2-7	NA	TGTGCCAGCAGCCTTGACCGCGGGGCCTACGAGCAGTACTTC	CASSLDRGAYEQYF
NA	TRBV12-3/TRBV12-4	TRBJ2-7	TRBD1	TGTGCCAGCAGTTTCCGACAGGGGGGCGAGCAGTACTTC	CASSFRQGGEQYF
NA	TRBV11-3	TRBJ1-5	NA	TGTGCCAGCAGCCAAACGGGGAATCAGCCCCAGCATTTT	CASSQTGNQPQHF
NA	TRBV7-7	TRBJ2-5	TRBD2	TGTGCTAGCAGCCTCGGACTAGCGGGTCAAGAGACCCAGTACTTC	CASSLGLAGQETQYF
NA	TRBV2	TRBJ2-7	TRBD2	TGTGCCAGCGCAGGACTAGCGGGGGGGTACGAGCAGTACTTC	CASAGLAGGYEQYF
NA	TRBV4-1	TRBJ2-7	NA	TGCGCCAGCAGCCAAGCCCCGGACACCTCCTACGAGCAGTACTTC	CASSQAPDTSYEQYF
NA	TRBV7-2	TRBJ2-7	NA	TGTGCCAGCAGCTTAGAGGGTCGGGGGGCGTACGAGCAGTACTTC	CASSLEGRGAYEQYF
NA	TRBV27	TRBJ2-3	NA	TGTGCCAGCAGCCGCAGGGTAGCATCAGATACGCAGTATTTT	CASSRRVASDTQYF
NA	TRBV11-2	TRBJ1-2	NA	TGTGCCAGCAGCGTATCGTCGCGCAGGGATAACTATGGCTACACCTTC	CASSVSSRRDNYGYTF
NA	TRBV25-1	TRBJ2-3	TRBD2	TGTGCCAGCAGTGAGCTGCTAGCGGGGGGGTTGGGCACAGATACGCAGTATTTT	CASSELLAGGLGTDTQYF
NA	TRBV5-6	TRBJ1-2	NA	TGTGCCAGCAGCTTACTGAATGAGGGCCATGGCTACACCTTC	CASSLLNEGHGYTF